This T cell receptor beta chain was sequenced in a study of blood T cells in healthy people across ages. CDR1 KGHSH and CDR2 LQKENI come from the germline V gene. Trimming took 4 bases from V and 7 from J, leaving 8 bases between them. The CDR3 runs 13 residues. Next came a second PCR, run for about 7 to 12 cycles, which used a sample-barcoded 5' primer along with a J-beta primer mix. MiXCR, applied by TCRdb to the 5' RACE reads, yields one record per CDR3 protein. The sample gives about 320,000 distinct CDR3 sequences, less than 30% of which show up once; around 29% is in the top ten. This clonotype was counted between two and nine times.

The TCR was taken from a woman aged 70-85 years in good health. This sequence joins TRBV18 and TRBJ1-6; the D is unclear. The sequencing sample was made of blood. For the CDR3, the DNA is TGTGCCAGCTCACAAAACTTGAATTCACCCCTCCACTTT. Its protein product is CASSQNLNSPLHF.